These 10 T cell receptor beta chains were all obtained from the same sample, sequenced in a study of human T cells and chemical hapten exposure. Regarding time point: patch test 1, 2 weeks after DPC sensitization. Noted treatment: therapeutic diphenylcyclopropenone sensitization with weekly scalp DPC. TCRdb reprocessed the RACE reads with MiXCR, giving one entry per CDR3 protein. This sample has 75,000 to 100,000 distinct CDR3 sequences, with 12% found just once. The sequencing here drew on whole blood, taken in connection with sensitization to the hapten diphenylcyclopropenone (DPC). These receptors all come from an older woman with alopecia areata. Some clones in this sample may be carry-over from other donors' samples.

The chain combines TRBV20-1 with TRBJ2-2, with 7 bases that match TRBD2. The junction had 2 bases not matched to a gene; V was cut back by 2 bases and J by 2 bases. The CDR3 loop spans 14 amino acids. CDR1 is DFQATT and CDR2 is SNEGSKA in the germline V gene (reference sequence). CDR3 in DNA: TGCAGTGCTAGAACGGGGGGAAACACCGGGGAGCTGTTTTTT. It is translated as CSARTGGNTGELFF.

This clonotype has ten or more counts. The genes are TRBV16 and TRBJ1-1; 7 bases line up with TRBD1. With 6 bases clipped from V and 3 bases from J, the junction kept 4 bases outside the gene matches. This CDR3 contains 13 residues. Germline V gene lookup returns CDR1 KGHSY and CDR2 FQNENV. CDR3 amino acids: CASSPQGDTEAFF. The CDR3 coding sequence is TGTGCCAGCAGTCCTCAGGGGGACACTGAAGCTTTCTTT.

This clonotype was observed many times. V and J are TRBV9 and TRBJ2-7, with 7 bases fitting TRBD1. The CDR3 length is 14 residues. The germline CDR1 and CDR2 sequences are SGDLS and YYNGEE. Trimming removed 0 bases from V and 3 bases from J; junction bases left unmatched: 3. DNA for the CDR3: TGTGCCAGCAGCGTAGATCCAGGGGGCTACGAGCAGTACTTC. Amino acids: CASSVDPGGYEQYF.

The chain joins TRBV29-1 to TRBJ2-7, with D possibly being TRBD1 or TRBD2 (5 bases each). Trimming left V 4 bases short and J 3 bases short, with 13 bases between. Germline assignment: CDR1 SQVTM and CDR2 ANQGSEA. CDR3 length: 13 residues. CDR3: CSVATVRGYEQYF. CDR3 DNA: TGCAGCGTTGCGACGGTGAGGGGCTACGAGCAGTACTTC.

There are a few counts of this clonotype. The V and J genes are TRBV2 and TRBJ2-1, with TRBD2 matching 8 bases. In germline, CDR1 is SNHLY, CDR2 FYNNEI. V gave up 2 bases and J gave up 10 bases; unmatched junction bases: 1. There are 12 residues in the CDR3. CDR3 sequence (DNA): TGTGCCAGCAGTGAAACTAGCGGAGAGCAGTTCTTC. Translated: CASSETSGEQFF.

This chain links TRBV12-3 or TRBV12-4 with TRBJ1-2; no firm D call. V was trimmed by 3 bases and J by 5 bases, leaving 10 bases between them. This CDR3 is 13 amino acids long. The CDR3 is CASSFQMGYGYTF. DNA for the CDR3: TGTGCCAGCAGTTTTCAGATGGGATATGGCTACACCTTC.

This chain links TRBV18 with TRBJ1-6; the D is unclear. Germline V gene data show CDR1 as KGHSH and CDR2 as LQKENI. V shed 6 bases and J shed 13 bases, with 16 bases lying between them. This CDR3 comprises 13 residues. The CDR3 nucleotides are TGTGCCAGCTCGGGTTTCGGACTGGAGCCCCTCCACTTT. This translates into CASSGFGLEPLHF.

This clonotype came up many times. The gene calls are TRBV10-2 and TRBJ2-1; 9 bases match TRBD1. Trimming cost V 8 bases and J 5 bases; bases outside gene matches: 7. In germline, CDR1 is WSHSY, CDR2 SAAADI. The CDR3 loop spans 14 amino acids. DNA of the CDR3: TGCGCCAGCGGGGACAGGGAAAAGAACAATGAGCAGTTCTTC. It yields the protein CASGDREKNNEQFF.

This chain links TRBV9 with TRBJ2-7; 7 bases fit TRBD1. Germline assignment: CDR1 SGDLS and CDR2 YYNGEE. V dropped 0 bases and J dropped 4; count of bases not matched to a gene: 7. The CDR3 spans 15 residues. The CDR3 DNA reads TGTGCCAGCAGCGTAGGACCCGGGACAGCGTACGAGCAGTACTTC. This translates into CASSVGPGTAYEQYF.

This clonotype appeared many times. The chain is built from TRBV6-1 and TRBJ2-3, with 9 nucleotides matching TRBD2. Germline CDR1 MNHNS, CDR2 SASEGT. Trimming cost V 6 bases and J 3 bases; bases outside gene matches: 7. The CDR3 spans 15 residues. CDR3 in DNA: TGTGCCAGCAGGGCTAGCGGGGTATGGACAGATACGCAGTATTTT. This gives the protein CASRASGVWTDTQYF.